This entry concerns a single T cell receptor (beta chain). The antigen remains unidentified. This specimen comes from a study of blood T cells in healthy people across ages. General study results and limits: A conclusive naive versus antigen-experienced comparison was prevented by the unsorted PBMCs.

The second PCR ran about 6 to 12 cycles with a sample-barcoded 5' primer and J-beta primers. One entry per CDR3 protein, called by TCRdb with MiXCR from the 5' RACE reads. The sample holds 1.5 million to 2 million distinct CDR3 sequences, around half seen once. The TCR was taken from a woman aged 40 to 50 in good health. Sequencing input: blood.

CDR3 loop: CASSLISGVSYEQYF. CDR3 coding DNA: TGTGCCAGCAGTTTGATTAGCGGGGTCTCCTACGAGCAGTACTTC. This chain joins TRBV27 and TRBJ2-7; 8 bases fit TRBD2. V was pared by 3 bases and J by 0 bases, with 4 bases of the junction left unmatched. Germline V CDR1 and CDR2: MNHEY, SMNVEV (reference sequence). This CDR3 is 15 amino acids long.